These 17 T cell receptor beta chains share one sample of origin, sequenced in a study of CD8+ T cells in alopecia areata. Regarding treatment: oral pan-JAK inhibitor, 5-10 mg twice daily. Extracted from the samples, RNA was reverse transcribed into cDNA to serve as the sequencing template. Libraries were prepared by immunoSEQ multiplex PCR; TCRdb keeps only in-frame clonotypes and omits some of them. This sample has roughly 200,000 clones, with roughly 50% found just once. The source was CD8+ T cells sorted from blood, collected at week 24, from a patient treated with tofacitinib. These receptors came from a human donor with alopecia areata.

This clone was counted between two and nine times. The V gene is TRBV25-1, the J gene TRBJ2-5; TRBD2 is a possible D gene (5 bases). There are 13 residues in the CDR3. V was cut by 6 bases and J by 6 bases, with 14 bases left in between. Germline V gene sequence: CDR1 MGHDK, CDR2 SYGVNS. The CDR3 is CASRPGREKTQYF. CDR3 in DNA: TGTGCCAGCAGACCGGGCCGGGAAAAGACCCAGTACTTC.

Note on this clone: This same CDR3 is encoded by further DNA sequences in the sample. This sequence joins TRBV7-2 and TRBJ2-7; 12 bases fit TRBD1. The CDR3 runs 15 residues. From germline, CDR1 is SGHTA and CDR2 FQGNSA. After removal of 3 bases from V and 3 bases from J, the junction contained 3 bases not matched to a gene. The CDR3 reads CASSFGTGGNYEQYF. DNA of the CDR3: TGTGCCAGCAGCTTTGGGACAGGGGGCAACTACGAGCAGTACTTC.

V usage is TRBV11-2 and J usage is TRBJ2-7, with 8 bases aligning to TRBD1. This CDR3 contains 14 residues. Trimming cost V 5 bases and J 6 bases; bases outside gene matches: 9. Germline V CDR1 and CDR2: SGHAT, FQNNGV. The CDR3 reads CASSTRDRSREQYF. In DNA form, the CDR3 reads TGTGCCAGCAGCACCCGGGACAGGTCCCGCGAGCAGTACTTC.

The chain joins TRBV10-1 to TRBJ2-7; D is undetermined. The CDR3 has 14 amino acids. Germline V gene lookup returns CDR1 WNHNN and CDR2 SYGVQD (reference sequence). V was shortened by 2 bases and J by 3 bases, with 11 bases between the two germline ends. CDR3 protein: CASSESNSLYEQYF. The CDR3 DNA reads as TGCGCCAGCAGTGAGAGTAATAGCCTCTACGAGCAGTACTTC.

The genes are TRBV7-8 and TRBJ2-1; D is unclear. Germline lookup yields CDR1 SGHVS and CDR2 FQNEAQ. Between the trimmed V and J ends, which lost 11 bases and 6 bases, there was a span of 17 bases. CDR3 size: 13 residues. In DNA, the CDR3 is TGTGCCCTCGCCCGGCACCGGGCCAATGAGCAGTTCTTC. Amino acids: CALARHRANEQFF.

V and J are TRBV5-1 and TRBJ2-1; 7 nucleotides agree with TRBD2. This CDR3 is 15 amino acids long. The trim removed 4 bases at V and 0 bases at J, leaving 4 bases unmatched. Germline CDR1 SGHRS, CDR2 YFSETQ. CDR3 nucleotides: TGCGCCAGCAGCCCCGGGGGGAGCTCCTACAATGAGCAGTTCTTC. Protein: CASSPGGSSYNEQFF.

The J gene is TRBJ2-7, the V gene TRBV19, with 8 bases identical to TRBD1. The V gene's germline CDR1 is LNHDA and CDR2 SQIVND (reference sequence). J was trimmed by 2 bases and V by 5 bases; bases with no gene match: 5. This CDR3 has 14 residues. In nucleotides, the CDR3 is TGTGCCAGTAGTGCCGGGACAGGCACCTACGAGCAGTACTTC. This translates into CASSAGTGTYEQYF.

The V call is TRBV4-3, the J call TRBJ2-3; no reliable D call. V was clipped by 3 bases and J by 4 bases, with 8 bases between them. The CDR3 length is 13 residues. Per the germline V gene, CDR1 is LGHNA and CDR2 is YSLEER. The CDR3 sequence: CASSHSDPDTQYF. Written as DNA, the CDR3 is TGCGCCAGCAGCCACTCTGACCCAGATACGCAGTATTTT.

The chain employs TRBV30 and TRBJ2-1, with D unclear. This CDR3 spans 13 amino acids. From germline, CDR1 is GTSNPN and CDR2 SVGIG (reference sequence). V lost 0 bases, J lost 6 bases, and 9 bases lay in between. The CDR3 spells CAWSVSGANEQFF. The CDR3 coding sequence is TGTGCCTGGAGTGTATCAGGAGCCAATGAGCAGTTCTTC.

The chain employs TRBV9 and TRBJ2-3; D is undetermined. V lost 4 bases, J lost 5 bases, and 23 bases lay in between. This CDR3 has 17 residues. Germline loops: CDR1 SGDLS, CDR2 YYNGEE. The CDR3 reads CASSSVPPGRLGDTQYF. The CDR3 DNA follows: TGTGCCAGCAGCTCTGTCCCCCCGGGCCGCCTTGGAGATACGCAGTATTTT.

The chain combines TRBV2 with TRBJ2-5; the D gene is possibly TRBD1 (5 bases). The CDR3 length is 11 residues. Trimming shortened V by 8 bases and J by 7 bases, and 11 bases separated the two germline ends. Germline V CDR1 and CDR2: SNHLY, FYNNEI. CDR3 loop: CASLNDRTQYF. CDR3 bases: TGTGCCAGCCTTAATGACAGGACCCAGTACTTC. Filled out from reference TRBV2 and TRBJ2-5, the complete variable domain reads EPEVTQTPSHQVTQMGQEVILRCVPISNHLYFYWYRQILGQKVEFLVSFYNNEISEKSEIFDDQFSVERPDGSNFTLKIRSTKLEDSAMYFCASLNDRTQYFGPGTRLLVL.

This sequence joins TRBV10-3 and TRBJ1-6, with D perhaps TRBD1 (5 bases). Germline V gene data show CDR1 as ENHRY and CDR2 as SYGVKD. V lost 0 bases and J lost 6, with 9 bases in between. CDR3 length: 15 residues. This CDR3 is CAISESAGSNSPLHF. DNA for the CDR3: TGTGCCATCAGTGAGTCCGCAGGGAGTAATTCACCCCTCCACTTT.

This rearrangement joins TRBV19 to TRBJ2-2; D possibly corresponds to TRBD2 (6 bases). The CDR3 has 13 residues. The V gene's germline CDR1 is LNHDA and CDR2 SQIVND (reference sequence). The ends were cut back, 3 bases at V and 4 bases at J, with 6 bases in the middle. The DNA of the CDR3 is TGTGCCAGTAGTATCGGGGGCACCGGGGAGCTGTTTTTT. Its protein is CASSIGGTGELFF.

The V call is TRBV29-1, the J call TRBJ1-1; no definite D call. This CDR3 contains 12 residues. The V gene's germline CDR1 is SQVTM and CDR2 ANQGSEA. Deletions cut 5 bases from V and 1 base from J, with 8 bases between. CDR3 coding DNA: TGCAGCGTTCCCCGGGAGAACACTGAAGCTTTCTTT. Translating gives CSVPRENTEAFF.

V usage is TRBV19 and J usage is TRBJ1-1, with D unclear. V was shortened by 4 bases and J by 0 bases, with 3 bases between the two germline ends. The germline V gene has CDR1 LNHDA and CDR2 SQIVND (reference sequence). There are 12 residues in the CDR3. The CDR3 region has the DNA TGTGCCAGTAGTAGAGTGAACACTGAAGCTTTCTTT. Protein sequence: CASSRVNTEAFF.

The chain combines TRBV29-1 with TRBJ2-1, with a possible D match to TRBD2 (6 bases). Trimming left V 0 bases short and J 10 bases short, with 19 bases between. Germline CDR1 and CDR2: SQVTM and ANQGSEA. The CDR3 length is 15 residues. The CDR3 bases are TGCAGCGTTGAAGAATCGGGTTTGGAGGGTGGGGAGCAGTTCTTC. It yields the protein CSVEESGLEGGEQFF.

CDR3 bases: TGCAGCGTCGCCGGGACAGCAAATGCAACTAATGAAAAACTGTTTTTT. This codes for CSVAGTANATNEKLFF. This chain joins TRBV29-1 and TRBJ1-4; TRBD1 matches at 7 bases. Trimming removed 6 bases from V and 0 bases from J; junction bases left unmatched: 10. The germline CDR1 and CDR2 sequences are SQVTM and ANQGSEA. This CDR3 contains 16 residues.